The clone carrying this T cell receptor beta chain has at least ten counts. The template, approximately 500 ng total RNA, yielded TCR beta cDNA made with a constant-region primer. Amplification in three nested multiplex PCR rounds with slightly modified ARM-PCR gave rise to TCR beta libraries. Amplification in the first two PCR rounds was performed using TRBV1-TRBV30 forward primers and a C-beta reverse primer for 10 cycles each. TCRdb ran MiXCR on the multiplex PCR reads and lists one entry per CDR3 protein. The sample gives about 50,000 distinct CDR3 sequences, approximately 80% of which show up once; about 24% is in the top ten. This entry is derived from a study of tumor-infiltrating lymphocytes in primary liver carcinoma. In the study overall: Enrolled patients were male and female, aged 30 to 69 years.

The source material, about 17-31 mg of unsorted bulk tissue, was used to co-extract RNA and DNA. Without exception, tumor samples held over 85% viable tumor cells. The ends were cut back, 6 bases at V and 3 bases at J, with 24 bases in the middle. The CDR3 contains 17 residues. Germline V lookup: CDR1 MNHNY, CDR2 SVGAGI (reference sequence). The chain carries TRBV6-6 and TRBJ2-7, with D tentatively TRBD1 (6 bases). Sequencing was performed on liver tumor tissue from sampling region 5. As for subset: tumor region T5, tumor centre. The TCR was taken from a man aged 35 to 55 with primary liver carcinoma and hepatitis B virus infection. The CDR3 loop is CASSRGRNGQNFYEQYF. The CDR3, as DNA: TGTGCCAGCAGCCGAGGCAGAAACGGACAGAATTTCTACGAGCAGTACTTC.